Listed below are T cell receptor beta chains from one sample, sequenced in a study of blood T cell repertoires in COVID-19. Sequenced by immunoSEQ multiplex PCR; TCRdb stores in-frame clones only, minus some. Seen here are roughly 190,000 clones, about 90% observed once, and the top ten hold roughly 21%. Source material: peripheral blood. The origin of the receptors is a man aged 55 to 69 with active or convalescent COVID-19. CDR3s include the opening cysteine and the closing phenylalanine or tryptophan. A D gene is named only where the DNA matches it firmly. Size is stated for part of the rows, as once, few or many counts, or as a class when the clone is expanded.

j_call clone_size v_call d_call cdr3_nt cdr3_aa
TRBJ1-2 once TRBV29-1 TRBD1 TGCAGCGGCTCGACAGGGAACTATGGCTACACCTTC CSGSTGNYGYTF
TRBJ2-2 NA TRBV5-1 TRBD1 TGCGCCAGCAGACCCGGGACAGGGAACACCGGGGAGCTGTTTTTT CASRPGTGNTGELFF
TRBJ1-6 NA TRBV7-3 NA TGTGCCAGCAGCTTCGGGAGTCAGGCACCCCTCCACTTT CASSFGSQAPLHF
TRBJ1-1 NA TRBV30 NA TGTGCCTGGAGTAACGGGGTGAACACTGAAGCTTTCTTT CAWSNGVNTEAFF
TRBJ2-3 few TRBV7-3 NA TGTGCCAGCAGTCCCACGGGGGGCCGCGCAGATACGCAGTATTTT CASSPTGGRADTQYF
TRBJ1-5 once TRBV10-1 NA TGCGCCAGCAGTGAATCCACGTGGGCCGTCCAGCATTTT CASSESTWAVQHF
TRBJ2-1 NA TRBV12-5 TRBD1 TGTGCTAGTGGTCCCGGACAGGGGAGCTACAATGAGCAGTTCTTC CASGPGQGSYNEQFF
TRBJ1-6 once TRBV10-3 NA TGTGCCATCAGCCGACAGAGCTCCTATAATTCACCCCTCCACTTT CAISRQSSYNSPLHF
TRBJ2-7 NA TRBV30 NA TGTGCCTGGAGTTCCCCGGGGGCAGGGGGAACCTACGAGCAGTACTTC CAWSSPGAGGTYEQYF
TRBJ2-3 NA TRBV6-5 TRBD1 TGTGCCAGCAGTTACGCGTTGACAGGGAGAGATACGCAGTATTTT CASSYALTGRDTQYF
TRBJ1-6 NA TRBV18 TRBD1 TGTGCCAGCTCATCCCGGACAGGGGGAGAAGTAAATTCACCCCTCCACTTT CASSSRTGGEVNSPLHF
TRBJ2-5 once TRBV19 TRBD1 TGTGCCAGTAGTACGACAGGGGGCCGGGGTCAAGAGACCCAGTACTTC CASSTTGGRGQETQYF
TRBJ1-4 once TRBV27 NA TGTGCCAGCAGTTGGACTCTCAGGGGAACTAATGAAAAACTGTTTTTT CASSWTLRGTNEKLFF
TRBJ1-1 NA TRBV10-3 TRBD1 TGTGCCATTCGTAAGCAGGGGGAGATAACTGAAGCTTTCTTT CAIRKQGEITEAFF
TRBJ1-6 NA TRBV5-1 TRBD1 TGCGCCAGCAGCTTGGAGTGGGACAGATCTTATAATTCACCCCTCCACTTT CASSLEWDRSYNSPLHF
TRBJ2-4 NA TRBV6-1 NA TGTGCCAGCAGTGAGCAGCGGTTGTCCAAAAACATTCAGTACTTC CASSEQRLSKNIQYF
TRBJ1-5 NA TRBV6-5 NA TGTGCCAGCAGTTTAACACAGGGTCTCCCCAATCAGCCCCAGCATTTT CASSLTQGLPNQPQHF
TRBJ1-2 NA TRBV9 TRBD1 TGTGCCAGCAGCTTGACAGGGGGGGCTGGCTACACCTTC CASSLTGGAGYTF
TRBJ1-3 NA TRBV3-1/TRBV3-2 TRBD1 TGTGCCAGCAGCCAAGGGGACAGCTCTGGAAACACCATATATTTT CASSQGDSSGNTIYF
TRBJ1-1 NA TRBV21-1 NA TGTGCCAGCAGGGCCCAACAGGGGGCGAGCACTGAAGCTTTCTTT CASRAQQGASTEAFF
TRBJ2-3 few TRBV6-5 TRBD2 TGTGCCAGCAGGCCTCCTAGCGGGGGGGAGTATTTT CASRPPSGGEYF
TRBJ2-3 NA TRBV5-1 TRBD2 TGCGCCAGCAGCTTGGCGCTCGGGACTAGGAGCACAGATACGCAGTATTTT CASSLALGTRSTDTQYF
TRBJ2-7 NA TRBV3-1/TRBV3-2 TRBD2 TGTGCCAGCAGCTCGTTGGGCCGCGGCGGGGGGGCGTCCGAGCAGTACTTC CASSSLGRGGGASEQYF
TRBJ1-2 NA TRBV27 NA TGTGCCAGCAGAACAGGGCAGGGAACTGGCTACACCTTC CASRTGQGTGYTF
TRBJ2-7 NA TRBV5-1 NA TGCGCCAGCAGCCCGGGGTCCGCCTACGAGCAGTACTTC CASSPGSAYEQYF
TRBJ2-7 NA TRBV9 NA TGTGCCAGCAGCCCCCGGGAAGGAACCTACGAGCAGTACTTC CASSPREGTYEQYF
TRBJ2-7 NA TRBV25-1 TRBD1 TGTGCCAGCAGGGGCACCGGGACAGGGCATTACGAGCAGTACTTC CASRGTGTGHYEQYF
TRBJ2-2 NA TRBV20-1 TRBD1 TGCAGTGCTAGTAGTAGGACAGGGATATCAGGGAACACCGGGGAGCTGTTTTTT CSASSRTGISGNTGELFF
TRBJ1-5 NA TRBV19 TRBD1 TGTGCCAGTAGTCTCTGGACAGGAGAGCCCCAGCATTTT CASSLWTGEPQHF
TRBJ1-1 many TRBV5-1 TRBD1 TGCGCCAGCAGCTTGGAAATACAGGGGGCGAGGACTGAAGCTTTCTTT CASSLEIQGARTEAFF
TRBJ2-1 NA TRBV21-1 NA TGTGCCAGCAGCAAAGAGGGGCTAGCGGGGGGTTACAATGAGCAGTTCTTC CASSKEGLAGGYNEQFF
TRBJ1-2 NA TRBV6-1 NA TGTGCCAGCAGTGAAGCGGGATCAGGGAACTATGGCTACACCTTC CASSEAGSGNYGYTF
TRBJ2-7 NA TRBV2 TRBD1 TGTGCCAGCAGTTTGGACAGGGGGCCCAACGAGCAGTACTTC CASSLDRGPNEQYF
TRBJ2-7 NA TRBV2 TRBD1 TGTGCCAGCAGACTCCTCGGACAGGGTCTATACGAGCAGTACTTC CASRLLGQGLYEQYF
TRBJ2-2 NA TRBV3-1/TRBV3-2 TRBD2 TGTGCCAGCAGCCAAGCGGCCGGGGGGGCGAACACCGGGGAGCTGTTTTTT CASSQAAGGANTGELFF
TRBJ1-2 NA TRBV14 TRBD1 TGTGCCAGCAGCCAACTACAGGGGATGGGCTATGGCTACACCTTC CASSQLQGMGYGYTF
TRBJ2-3 NA TRBV3-1/TRBV3-2 TRBD2 TGTGCCAGCAGCCATCTTGGCGGGGGGGCAGTAGATACGCAGTATTTT CASSHLGGGAVDTQYF
TRBJ2-5 NA TRBV5-4 TRBD2 TGTGCCAGCAGCCGACTAGCGGCCCAAGAGACCCAGTACTTC CASSRLAAQETQYF
TRBJ1-1 NA TRBV11-2 NA TGTGCCAGCAGCTTACGGGGGGTCTACACTGAAGCTTTCTTT CASSLRGVYTEAFF
TRBJ1-6 NA TRBV5-1 TRBD1 TGCGCCAGCACCCCGGGACAGAATAATTCACCCCTCCACTTT CASTPGQNNSPLHF
TRBJ1-2 NA TRBV5-1 NA TGCGCCAGCAGCTTGGCAACGGACTATGGCTACACCTTC CASSLATDYGYTF
TRBJ2-2 NA TRBV19 NA TGTGCCAGTAGGAGAGTGACTAGTGGGTTTACCGGGGAGCTGTTTTTT CASRRVTSGFTGELFF
TRBJ1-1 NA TRBV6-6 TRBD1 TGTGCCAGCAGTTGGACAGGGATGAACACTGAAGCTTTCTTT CASSWTGMNTEAFF
TRBJ2-2 NA TRBV28 NA TGTGCCAGCAGAGGCGGGGGCGGGAGCGGGGAGCTGTTTTTT CASRGGGGSGELFF
TRBJ1-2 NA TRBV18 NA TGTGCCAGCTCACCACCGTACGGTGGCTACACCTTC CASSPPYGGYTF
TRBJ1-1 NA TRBV6-5 TRBD1 TGTGCCAGCAGTTACTCCTTCAGGGGGCGTCCTGAAGCTTTCTTT CASSYSFRGRPEAFF
TRBJ1-2 once TRBV18 TRBD1 TGTGCCAGCTCCCCCGGACAGGGGGACTATGGCTACACCTTC CASSPGQGDYGYTF
TRBJ2-3 NA TRBV5-1 NA TGCGCCAGCAGCGTACAGGCCCTGAGCACAGATACGCAGTATTTT CASSVQALSTDTQYF
TRBJ2-1 NA TRBV5-5 TRBD1 TGTGCCAGCAGCTTTGGACAGGAGATTTACAATGAGCAGTTCTTC CASSFGQEIYNEQFF
TRBJ1-6 NA TRBV19 NA TGTGCCAGTAGCGAGACGCAGGGGTCTCATTCACCCCTCCACTTT CASSETQGSHSPLHF
TRBJ1-3 NA TRBV7-8 NA TGTGCCAGCAGCTTAGACAGGGTACCTGGAAACACCATATATTTT CASSLDRVPGNTIYF
TRBJ1-1 NA TRBV15 NA TGTGCCACCAGCAGACCGACAGAGATGAACACTGAAGCTTTCTTT CATSRPTEMNTEAFF
TRBJ2-7 NA TRBV27 NA TGTGCCAGCAGTTTATCAAGCCAGGGACTCTACGAGCAGTACTTC CASSLSSQGLYEQYF